This T cell receptor (beta chain) was sequenced in a study of Graves' ophthalmopathy and Graves' hyperthyroidism (dated by TCRdb to 2016 to 2019). Regarding the research as a whole: Peripheral blood was collected at initial diagnosis, prior to any treatment. The study used TCR beta repertoire signatures to distinguish Graves' ophthalmopathy from Graves' hyperthyroidism and to predict progression to ophthalmopathy. In total, approximately 140 blood samples were TCR-sequenced: 40 to 45 ophthalmopathy, under 85 hyperthyroidism and roughly 17 hyperthyroidism-to-ophthalmopathy patients. A discovery set of 95 to 100 patients (around 44 ophthalmopathy, 57 stable hyperthyroidism) was enrolled to explore V-J signatures distinguishing ophthalmopathy from hyperthyroidism. An independent validation cohort comprised some 19 hyperthyroidism patients and some 16 patients who later progressed from hyperthyroidism to ophthalmopathy. In 6 or 7 hyperthyroidism patients, T-cell repertoires of thyroid tissue and blood were compared. Following sampling, methimazole starting at 30 mg daily was administered to hyperthyroidism patients, and high-dose intravenous methylprednisolone was administered to ophthalmopathy patients. For training and testing, the 100 or so patients in the discovery cohort were randomly divided in a 7:3 ratio.

A patient counted as having stable hyperthyroidism if there was no progression to ophthalmopathy within 18 months of follow-up. Hyperthyroidism patients were newly diagnosed, with disease duration under 2 months, and aged 18 to 65 years. Patients were excluded if they had other autoimmune diseases, uncontrolled infections, pregnancy or lactation. Diagnosis was based on clinical symptoms, serum thyroxine, TRAb, thyroid ultrasound and orbital computed tomography. Ficoll-Paque density gradient centrifugation was used to isolate PBMCs from around 10 ml of fresh peripheral blood. Trizol reagent was used to extract the total RNA, and its quality was then checked on an Agilent 2100 Bioanalyzer. The paper as a whole reports these results and caveats: The 13-signature model separated ophthalmopathy from stable hyperthyroidism with 87.88% sensitivity and about 84% specificity in cross-validation, and 80%/75% in the test set. In validation, the model predicted ophthalmopathy progression with 55% to 71% sensitivity and 72.22% specificity; some 13 predicted patients were CT-confirmed with GO in a median of around 6 months. Sample size was not statistically predetermined, and group allocation was not concealed from the investigators. Most expanded thyroid clonotypes with a frequency above 0.001 also appeared in blood, which suggests that blood repertoires may reflect the immune response in the thyroid.

This clonotype was counted between two and nine times. The specificity of this receptor is unknown. Per-base quality was not reported, and no clone a single base away is much larger than it. For repertoire sequencing, TCR beta CDR3 regions were amplified from RNA transcripts. HTBI primers and the Qiagen OneStep RT-PCR kit were used in a first-round RT-PCR, which was followed by a second-round multiplex PCR, size selection and purification. The libraries underwent paired-end sequencing with 100 bp reads on an Illumina HiSeq2000. As for the authors' bioinformatics: Reads were processed with SOAPnuke, discarding reads with adapters, uncalled bases, mean Phred below 15, or no exact constant-primer or identifier match. COPE v1.2.5 was used to merge high-quality paired reads. Unique nucleotide sequences were defined as clonotypes and aligned to IMGT TRB V, D and J references using MiTCR v1.1. The analysis was limited to V-J combinations with a frequency above 0.0001, which together covered 99% to 99.2% of the repertoires. For each V-J combination, a TCR clonal expansion and chaos score was defined as F50 clonal expansion divided by the chaos observed in the TCRdist matrix. Welch's t-statistics and random forest were used to reduce features to 13 V-J combinations, which were fed into a naive Bayes classifier. The similarity between thyroid and blood repertoires was quantified using the Morisita-Horn index. The raw public reads went through TCRdb reprocessing: fastp at Q25, MiXCR clone calling, in-frame beta chains kept. Each CDR3 protein gets just one entry, which takes the most common genes and DNA from the rows behind it. In this record, the V and J calls reflect TCRdb's handling and not the investigators' own analysis. For this sample the table gives 500,000 to 700,000 distinct CDR3 sequences, of which 20% to 25% were detected only once. The ten largest clones add up to around 7% of the sample.

Including cysteine and phenylalanine, the CDR3 has 16 amino acids. The DNA shown is the 48-base CDR3, in frame from base 1. Germline trimming: 1 base from V, 4 bases from J; junction bases outside gene matches: 6. CDR1 and CDR2 are read off the germline V gene as SNHLY and FYNNEI. The clonotype comes from a woman aged 18-29 years with stable Graves' hyperthyroidism. Some clones in this sample may be carry-over from other donors' samples. Donor details come from another sample of the same person, matched by shared clones. The chain links TRBV2 with TRBJ2-2; 7 middle bases align to TRBD2. Input material: peripheral blood. Here the CDR3 is given as CASSEEGGAGTGELFF. The DNA is TGTGCCAGCAGTGAAGAGGGAGGGGCCGGCACCGGGGAGCTGTTTTTT.